This T cell receptor (beta chain) was profiled in a study of blood T cells in healthy people across ages. General study findings and limits: Older age coincided with a roughly linear decline in TCR beta diversity per million T cells.

Donors each provided roughly 11 milliliters of peripheral blood. Samples each yielded at least 6 micrograms of total RNA. The V end lost 1 base, the J end lost 0 bases, and 14 bases lay between the germline ends. CDR3 size: 16 residues. CDR1 SQVTM and CDR2 ANQGSEA come from the germline V gene. Concerning this clonotype itself: Its antigen remains unidentified.

The authors ran a second PCR of 7 to 11 cycles using a sample-barcoded 5' primer and a J-beta primer mix. TCRdb re-derived calls from the 5' RACE reads in MiXCR, one entry per CDR3 protein. Here the sample spans some 1.4 million distinct CDR3 sequences, approximately 38% being singletons. The origin of this receptor is a woman younger than 30 in good health. The chain joins TRBV29-1 to TRBJ2-3, with no clear D. The specimen sequenced was blood. In nucleotides, the CDR3 is TGCAGCGTTGAAGGAAGGCTGTACTCTAGCACAGATACGCAGTATTTT. Amino acids: CSVEGRLYSSTDTQYF.